This TCR beta chain was captured by sequencing in a study of control samples from healthy donors and cancer patients. V was pared by 4 bases and J by 9 bases, with 10 bases of the junction left unmatched. CDR3 length: 17 residues. Looked up from germline, CDR1 is SGHRS and CDR2 is YFSETQ. The method was immunoSEQ multiplex PCR; TCRdb's version includes in-frame clones alone and lacks a portion of them. This table has around 250,000 clones, almost 85% appearing once. The sequenced sample consisted of PBMCs. The sequence came from a woman aged 60 to 75 with lung cancer. The rearrangement joins TRBV5-1 to TRBJ2-4; 16 bases are a match to TRBD2. The CDR3 DNA follows: TGCGCCAGCAGCCCAACCCCCGGGACTAGCGGGAGGGGCATTCAGTACTTC. It specifies CASSPTPGTSGRGIQYF. Full variable domain (rest looked up from reference TRBV5-1 and TRBJ2-4): KAGVTQTPRYLIKTRGQQVTLSCSPISGHRSVSWYQQTPGQGLQFLFEYFSETQRNKGNFPGRFSGRQFSNSRSEMNVSTLELGDSALYLCASSPTPGTSGRGIQYFGAGTRLSVL.